The subject of this entry is one T cell receptor beta chain. Only a few counts were recorded for this clone. Its antigen target is currently unknown. Qualities for individual bases were not recorded, and no much larger clone is one base off. This sample was included in a study of cytotoxic CD8 clonotypes in ibrutinib-treated CLL (dated by TCRdb to the early 2020s). As for the study more broadly: In this cohort, around 15 patients were treatment-naive and approximately ten were relapsed/refractory, while some 18 had unmutated IGHV. Partial responses were observed in roughly 25 patients and complete responses in 2; after a median follow-up of around 68 months, remission was maintained in 14 patients and progression was observed in around twelve. On average, each sample yielded hundreds of thousands of productive templates and around 100,000 productive rearrangements. Every remission and progressive disease sample was obtained while ibrutinib was still being received by the patients. Cryopreserved peripheral blood mononuclear cells were collected before treatment, at response, and at either disease progression or sustained remission. The response samples were drawn at a median of approximately 11 months into treatment, with a range of about 6 to 40 months. Longitudinal samples were obtainable from about 30% of the roughly 86 participants in the trial.

Each clonotype received, on average, 10x coverage in deep resolution sequencing performed on a MiSeq, where the target depth lay between 1 in 1 million and 1 in 200,000 T cells. TCR beta libraries were generated with the immunoSEQ hsTCRB Kit. In the original analysis: ImmunoSEQ Data Assistant and ImmunoSEQ Analyzer were used for data analysis, and V, D and J genes were assigned according to IMGT definitions. Clonality was computed as one minus normalized Shannon entropy of productive rearrangement frequencies, ranging from 0 to 1. Only overrepresented clonotypes making up at least 0.05% of the repertoire of each patient were included in the public clonotype analysis. Around 13 age-matched healthy donor repertoires from immuneACCESS were used as controls for clonality. In its TCRdb copy, this immuneACCESS table keeps in-frame sequences only and misses some clones. Where compared with another copy, unresolved V genes explain less than half of these, and the others have no known cause. V, J and clone size are taken as reported in that table, and D and trimming were inferred from the DNA itself. For this sample there are fewer than 400,000 clones; over 55% appear just once. Roughly 6% of the sample rests with the top ten.

Roughly 2 micrograms of genomic DNA were extracted from cryopreserved PBMCs for TCR beta library preparation. Longitudinal blood samples from CLL patients on ibrutinib monotherapy underwent high-throughput TCR beta sequencing. The patients took part in an open-label, single-center phase 2 trial of ibrutinib monotherapy. Findings and caveats that apply to the study as a whole: Public clonotypes were rare and either contracted or stayed stable during treatment, and the rise in clonality at ibrutinib response reflected the expansion of private clonotypes. Baseline clonality exceeded that of age-matched healthy donors and correlated strongly with circulating CD8+ T-cell counts. Clonality rose at ibrutinib response, remained stable during sustained remission, and dropped back toward baseline at progression. Sustained-remission and progressing patients did not have matched sampling times, and lymph node repertoires were not examined.

The CDR3 contains 14 residues, cysteine and phenylalanine counted. Only the CDR3 part of the read is kept: 42 bases, read in frame from the first base. Trimming removed 6 bases from V and 5 bases from J, leaving 16 bases between the germline ends. Based on the germline V gene, the CDR1 and CDR2 sequences are KGHSH and LQKENI. The sample in question was PBMCs, obtained after 36 months of ibrutinib treatment. The clonotype comes from a human donor with chronic lymphocytic leukemia. The rearrangement combines TRBV18 with TRBJ1-2, with no confident D gene call. The nucleotide sequence is TGTGCCAGCTCGCACGGAGGTTTAGGGTATGGCTACACCTTC. Its protein reads: CASSHGGLGYGYTF.